This record concerns one T cell receptor (beta chain) sequence. Its matching antigen is unknown. The sample is drawn from a study of CD4 T cells in relation to SARS-CoV-2 and coronaviruses. Sequencing used immunoSEQ multiplex PCR; TCRdb keeps in-frame clones, though not all of them. The sample lists tens of thousands of clones; about 80% were seen once. The V end was cut by 3 bases, the J end by 3 bases, with 9 bases between. The CDR3 length is 13 residues. The germline V gene has CDR1 LNHDA and CDR2 SQIVND (reference sequence). Before the COVID-19 pandemic, during about 2010-2019, CD4+ T cells were taken from unexposed donors. CD4+ T cells were isolated from the cells after around 9 days of culture. Testing used SARS-CoV-2 S/N and four cold-coronavirus spikes on unexposed-donor CD4+ T cells, cells permitting. Cultures received half-medium IL-2 refreshes on days 3 and 7.

The source of this sequence is a human donor in good health. Sample: CD4+ T cells from PBMCs, cultured in vitro. The chain links TRBV19 to TRBJ2-7; tentative D call: TRBD1 (5 bases). The CDR3 DNA is TGTGCCAGTAGTATGGCAGGGCGCTACGAGCAGTACTTC. It translates to CASSMAGRYEQYF.